This TCR beta chain was identified during a study of blood T cell repertoires in COVID-19. Per germline, CDR1 MNHEY and CDR2 SMNVEV (reference sequence). Unmatched junction bases numbered 11, after V lost 6 bases and J lost 11 bases. This CDR3 has 13 amino acids. Original processing methods: From reference gene primer amplification, estimates of nucleated cell counts were derived. Some clones are missing from TCRdb's copy, which holds only in-frame ones; the method was immunoSEQ multiplex PCR. Clone size and V and J calls were adopted from that table, with D and trimming inferred from the DNA. This sample has hundreds of thousands of clones; around nine tenths occur once, and the top ten carry 3.5% to 5.5%. Each participant's cohort was designated according to participant-reported clinical history. Exposed participants came across a COVID-19 case within 2 weeks before study entry.

The rearrangement joins TRBV27 to TRBJ1-1, with 8 bases fitting TRBD1. Sequences were obtained from PBMCs or T cells enriched from blood (not recorded which). This receptor was identified in a woman younger than 45 who had been exposed to COVID-19. CDR3 loop: CASRSPDRGRAFF. The CDR3 coding sequence is TGTGCCAGCAGGTCCCCTGACAGGGGAAGGGCTTTCTTT.